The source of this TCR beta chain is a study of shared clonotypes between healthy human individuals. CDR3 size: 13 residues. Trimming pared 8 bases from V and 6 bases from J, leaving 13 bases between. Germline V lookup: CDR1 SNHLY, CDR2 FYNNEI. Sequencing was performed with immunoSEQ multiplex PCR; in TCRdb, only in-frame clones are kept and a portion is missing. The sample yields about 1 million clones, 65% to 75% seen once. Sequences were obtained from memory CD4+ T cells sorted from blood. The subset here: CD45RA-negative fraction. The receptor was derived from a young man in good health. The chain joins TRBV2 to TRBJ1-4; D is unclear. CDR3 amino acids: CASLRGRYEKLFF. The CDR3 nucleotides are TGTGCCAGCCTTCGGGGAAGGTATGAAAAACTGTTTTTT.